A selection of T cell receptor beta chains follows, all from one sample in a study of radiotherapy plus CTLA-4 blockade in lung cancer. The assay was immunoSEQ multiplex PCR, and TCRdb's table has in-frame clones only and misses some. The repertoire holds around 72,000 clones, with over 65% as singletons. Sample: peripheral blood, taken from a patient treated with radiotherapy plus ipilimumab. These receptors were taken from a human donor with non-small cell lung cancer who had a complete response to radiotherapy plus ipilimumab. The CDR3 runs from the conserved cysteine through the conserved F or W. A D gene is named only where the DNA matches it firmly. For some rows the clone size is stated as once, few or many, or as a class when expanded; others skip it.

CDR3 protein	CDR3 DNA	J gene	V gene	clone size	D gene
CASSIQGLGTGELFF	TGTGCCAGTAGTATACAGGGACTGGGCACCGGGGAGCTGTTTTTT	TRBJ2-2	TRBV19	-	-
CASSYSTGGRGGELFF	TGTGCCAGCAGTTACTCCACAGGGGGTCGGGGTGGGGAGCTGTTTTTT	TRBJ2-2	TRBV6-5	-	TRBD1
CASSRRRGIGTDTQYF	TGTGCCAGCAGTAGACGCAGGGGCATCGGGACAGATACGCAGTATTTT	TRBJ2-3	TRBV27	few	-
CASSVGGQGNQPQHF	TGTGCCAGCAGCGTAGGGGGACAGGGGAATCAGCCCCAGCATTTT	TRBJ1-5	TRBV9	-	TRBD1
CASSKRRQGRAKNIQYF	TGTGCCAGCAGCAAACGGAGACAGGGGAGGGCCAAAAACATTCAGTACTTC	TRBJ2-4	TRBV21-1	-	-
CASSAAPGWGTQETQYF	TGTGCCAGCAGCGCCGCCCCGGGTTGGGGAACTCAAGAGACCCAGTACTTC	TRBJ2-5	TRBV7-6	-	-
CASRGTGWEGYTF	TGTGCCAGTAGGGGGACAGGGTGGGAAGGCTACACCTTC	TRBJ1-2	TRBV19	-	TRBD1
CASGRLTEYSNQPQHF	TGTGCTAGTGGCCGCTTGACCGAATATAGCAATCAGCCCCAGCATTTT	TRBJ1-5	TRBV12-5	-	-
CASSGQGGYGYTF	TGCGCCAGCAGCGGACAGGGAGGCTATGGCTACACCTTC	TRBJ1-2	TRBV4-3	few	TRBD1
CASSIWGQGKEAFF	TGTGCCAGTAGTATCTGGGGGCAGGGGAAAGAAGCTTTCTTT	TRBJ1-1	TRBV19	-	-
CASSLDGGTAQETQYF	TGTGCCAGCAGCTTAGATGGAGGGACTGCACAAGAGACCCAGTACTTC	TRBJ2-5	TRBV11-3	-	-
CASSLDGGLETQYF	TGTGCCAGCAGCTTAGATGGGGGATTAGAGACCCAGTACTTC	TRBJ2-5	TRBV11-3	-	-
CASSLEVAGPGSGNTIYF	TGCGCCAGCAGCTTGGAAGTTGCAGGTCCTGGCTCTGGAAACACCATATATTTT	TRBJ1-3	TRBV5-1	-	-
CASTTGGLGEKLFF	TGTGCCAGTACCACAGGGGGCCTAGGCGAAAAACTGTTTTTT	TRBJ1-4	TRBV6-1	-	TRBD1
CASSKAKQTRDYGYTF	TGTGCCAGCAGCAAAGCGAAACAGACCAGGGACTATGGCTACACCTTC	TRBJ1-2	TRBV21-1	-	-
CASDKSGGTTEAFF	TGTGCCAGCGATAAATCAGGGGGCACCACTGAAGCTTTCTTT	TRBJ1-1	TRBV25-1	-	TRBD1
CASSEYLRTGVAFGANVLTF	TGCGCCAGCAGTGAGTATTTAAGGACAGGGGTTGCGTTCGGGGCCAACGTCCTGACTTTC	TRBJ2-6	TRBV10-2	few	TRBD1
CASSLKAANYGYTF	TGCGCCAGCAGTCTGAAGGCCGCTAACTATGGCTACACCTTC	TRBJ1-2	TRBV23-1	-	-
CAWSPDSLEAKNIQYF	TGTGCCTGGAGCCCCGACAGTTTAGAAGCCAAAAACATTCAGTACTTC	TRBJ2-4	TRBV30	-	-
CASSLAGGPPASYF	TGTGCCAGCAGCTTAGCGGGAGGGCCCCCCGCTAGCTACTTC	TRBJ1-2	TRBV7-9	-	-
CAISEEAGDTQYF	TGTGCCATCAGTGAGGAAGCGGGAGATACGCAGTATTTT	TRBJ2-3	TRBV10-3	-	-
CASSPMGGLPGDTQYF	TGTGCCAGCTCACCGATGGGGGGCTTACCGGGTGATACGCAGTATTTT	TRBJ2-3	TRBV18	once	-
CASSLDTRSGNTIYF	TGTGCCAGCAGCTTAGACACCCGCTCTGGAAACACCATATATTTT	TRBJ1-3	TRBV7-2	few	-
CASSSPGQGSYEQYF	TGTGCCAGCAGTTCCCCGGGACAGGGCTCCTACGAGCAGTACTTC	TRBJ2-7	TRBV28	-	TRBD1
CASSNLGQGNYQPQHF	TGTGCCAGTAGTAACCTCGGACAGGGTAACTATCAGCCCCAGCATTTT	TRBJ1-5	TRBV19	-	TRBD1
CASSFGETQYF	TGTGCCAGCAGCTTCGGAGAGACCCAGTACTTC	TRBJ2-5	TRBV7-2	-	-
CASSSNPGAFQETQYF	TGTGCCAGCAGTTCCAACCCGGGGGCCTTTCAAGAGACCCAGTACTTC	TRBJ2-5	TRBV27	-	-
CASSLRLAGGSGELFF	TGTGCCAGCAGCTTAAGGCTAGCGGGAGGGTCCGGGGAGCTGTTTTTT	TRBJ2-2	TRBV7-2	-	TRBD2
CASSYLTGEKLFF	TGTGCCAGCAGTTACTTGACAGGGGAAAAACTGTTTTTT	TRBJ1-4	TRBV6-6	-	TRBD1
CASIERPRGGTRNTGELFF	TGTGCCAGCATTGAACGCCCCAGGGGGGGAACGCGAAACACCGGGGAGCTGTTTTTT	TRBJ2-2	TRBV6-1	-	-
CASRPDNSPLHF	TGTGCCAGCAGACCTGATAATTCACCCCTCCACTTT	TRBJ1-6	TRBV2	once	-
CASSLARGNEQFF	TGTGCCAGCAGTTTAGCACGGGGGAATGAGCAGTTCTTC	TRBJ2-1	TRBV27	few	-
CASSQEAADTQYF	TGCGCCAGCAGCCAAGAGGCCGCAGATACGCAGTATTTT	TRBJ2-3	TRBV4-3	few	-
CASKSTISSNQPQHF	TGTGCCAGCAAGAGTACAATCTCTAGCAATCAGCCCCAGCATTTT	TRBJ1-5	TRBV28	-	-
CAHRYEVGNSGNTIYF	TGTGCTCACAGGTATGAAGTCGGGAACTCTGGAAACACCATATATTTT	TRBJ1-3	TRBV30	once	-
CASSFRGRDEQFF	TGTGCTAGCAGCTTTAGGGGGCGCGACGAGCAGTTCTTC	TRBJ2-1	TRBV7-7	-	TRBD1
CASSPQPQGYNSPLHF	TGTGCCAGCTCACCGCAGCCCCAGGGTTATAATTCACCCCTCCACTTT	TRBJ1-6	TRBV18	few	-
CASSQGVDRARDTEAFF	TGCGCCAGCAGCCAGGGGGTAGACAGGGCGAGGGACACTGAAGCTTTCTTT	TRBJ1-1	TRBV4-3	once	TRBD1
CASSQGTGGPSDKTDTQYF	TGCGCCAGCAGCCAAGGAACCGGGGGGCCTTCCGATAAAACAGATACGCAGTATTTT	TRBJ2-3	TRBV4-3	-	-
CASSRVERDTQYF	TGTGCCAGCAGCCGGGTGGAGAGAGATACGCAGTATTTT	TRBJ2-3	TRBV7-8	-	-
CASSPSSGDPVF	TGTGCCAGCAGCCCTTCTAGCGGGGATCCGGTCTTC	TRBJ2-1	TRBV7-9	-	TRBD2
CASSGKGVGKQAEAFF	TGTGCCAGCAGTGGAAAGGGGGTTGGCAAGCAAGCTGAAGCTTTCTTT	TRBJ1-1	TRBV6-1	-	-
CASRGRTGGAGFF	TGTGCCAGCAGGGGCCGGACAGGGGGCGCGGGGTTCTTC	TRBJ2-1	TRBV11-3	once	TRBD1
CASSQTPPGLTPDTQYF	TGTGCCAGCAGTCAAACACCTCCCGGCTTAACGCCAGATACGCAGTATTTT	TRBJ2-3	TRBV7-9	-	-
CASSPLGIQETQYF	TGTGCCAGCTCACCACTTGGGATCCAAGAGACCCAGTACTTC	TRBJ2-5	TRBV18	once	-
CASSSTRTGTGADTQYF	TGTGCCAGCAGCTCCACCAGGACAGGGACGGGAGCAGATACGCAGTATTTT	TRBJ2-3	TRBV11-2	-	TRBD1
CASRGDGSYEQYF	TGTGCCAGCAGGGGGGACGGCTCCTACGAGCAGTACTTC	TRBJ2-7	TRBV2	-	-
CASSEGGTYGYTF	TGTGCCAGCAGTGAAGGGGGGACCTATGGCTACACCTTC	TRBJ1-2	TRBV6-1	-	-
CASSGAGLAGVNEQFF	TGTGCCAGCAGTGGCGCGGGGCTAGCGGGGGTCAATGAGCAGTTCTTC	TRBJ2-1	TRBV25-1	-	TRBD2
CASRAASPTDTQYF	TGCGCCAGCAGGGCAGCAAGCCCCACAGATACGCAGTATTTT	TRBJ2-3	TRBV10-2	-	-
CASSQIGVLAGNNEQFF	TGCGCCAGCAGCCAAATTGGCGTCCTAGCGGGAAACAATGAGCAGTTCTTC	TRBJ2-1	TRBV4-3	-	TRBD2